This TCR beta chain was profiled in a study of blood T cells in healthy people across ages. For the second PCR, which ran for about 7 to 12 cycles, a sample-barcoded 5' primer and a J-beta primer mix were used. TCRdb itself ran the 5' RACE reads through MiXCR, one entry per CDR3 protein. The sample has 800,000 or so distinct CDR3 sequences; 35% to 50% are singletons. The germline V gene encodes CDR1 LGHDT and CDR2 YNNKEL (reference sequence). There are 15 residues in the CDR3. Comments on this clonotype: One end of the junction does not line up with germline, which may come from a read error.

The TCR comes from a man at least 80 years old in good health. The chain couples TRBV3-1 to TRBJ2-2; D possibly corresponds to TRBD1 (6 bases). The sequenced material came from blood. The CDR3 protein is CTSSHARGYTGELFF. The CDR3 DNA reads as TGTACCAGCAGCCACGCTAGGGGGTACACCGGGGAGCTGTTTTTT.